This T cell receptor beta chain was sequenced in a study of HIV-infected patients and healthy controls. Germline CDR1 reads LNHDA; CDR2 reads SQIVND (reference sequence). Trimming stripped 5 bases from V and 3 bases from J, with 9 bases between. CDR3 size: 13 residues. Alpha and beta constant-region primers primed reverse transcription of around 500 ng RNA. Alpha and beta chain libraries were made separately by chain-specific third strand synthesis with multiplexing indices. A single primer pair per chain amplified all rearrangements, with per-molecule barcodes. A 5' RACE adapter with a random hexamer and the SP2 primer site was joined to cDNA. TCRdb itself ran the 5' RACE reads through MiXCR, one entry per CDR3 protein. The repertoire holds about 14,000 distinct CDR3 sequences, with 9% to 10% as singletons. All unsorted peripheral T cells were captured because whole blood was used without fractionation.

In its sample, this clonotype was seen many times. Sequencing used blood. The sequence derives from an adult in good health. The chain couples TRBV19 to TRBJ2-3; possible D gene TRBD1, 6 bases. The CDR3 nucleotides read TGTGCCAGTAGTGGACAGCAAACAGATACGCAGTATTTT. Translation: CASSGQQTDTQYF.